These 11 T cell receptor beta chains were sequenced from one sample in a study of cytomegalovirus exposure and HLA in healthy donors (dated by TCRdb to between 2016 and 2019). Receptor libraries were prepared by the immunoSEQ multiplex PCR assay. The multiplex PCR relied on a mix of 60 forward primers for TCR Vbeta segments and 13 reverse primers for TCR Jbeta segments. TCRdb mirrors the immuneACCESS table, restricted to in-frame sequences. Some clones are absent from its copies; in checked studies, under half trace to an unresolved V gene, and the reason for the others is unknown. The table kept for this sample lists around 210,000 clones. The ten largest clones represent about 1% of the sample. The sample comprised PBMCs. The receptor source for this set is a woman in her twenties or thirties in good health and CMV-seropositive.

The rearrangement links TRBV18 to TRBJ2-5; 7 bases map to TRBD1. J lost 4 bases, V lost 6 bases, and 11 bases had no gene match. This CDR3 is 15 amino acids long. The V gene's germline CDR1 is KGHSH and CDR2 LQKENI. The CDR3 loop is CASSPDRKGRETQYF. The CDR3 DNA is TGTGCCAGCTCCCCGGACAGGAAGGGACGAGAGACCCAGTACTTC.

The V call is TRBV6-4, the J call TRBJ2-3; tentative D call: TRBD2 (5 bases). This CDR3 has 14 residues. Germline lookup yields CDR1 MRHNA and CDR2 SNTAGT. Trimming shortened V by 4 bases and J by 0 bases, and 8 bases separated the two germline ends. CDR3 DNA sequence: TGTGCCAGCAGTGCCGGGGTTAGCACAGATACGCAGTATTTT. Its translation: CASSAGVSTDTQYF.

V and J are TRBV6-5 and TRBJ2-1; 7 positions agree with TRBD1. CDR3 length equals 15 residues. Germline CDR1 and CDR2: MNHEY and SVGAGI. V was pared by 5 bases and J by 7 bases, with 11 bases of the junction left unmatched. This chain's CDR3 is CASSRAGTAANEQFF. The CDR3 DNA is TGTGCCAGCAGTCGAGCCGGGACAGCGGCTAATGAGCAGTTCTTC.

Turning to this clone: An end of the junction does not agree with germline; a read error may underlie this. The V call is TRBV28, the J call TRBJ1-2; 7 nucleotides line up with TRBD1. The germline gives CDR1 MDHEN, CDR2 SYDVKM. This CDR3 spans 11 amino acids. The CDR3 coding sequence is TGTGCCAGCAGTTTTCAAGGAACAGGGGTTTTC. Translation: CASSFQGTGVF.

This chain links TRBV15 with TRBJ1-2; D possibly corresponds to TRBD1 (5 bases). The CDR3 contains 15 residues. V gave up 3 bases and J gave up 5 bases, with 16 bases separating them. Germline V lookup: CDR1 LNHNV, CDR2 YYDKDF (reference sequence). The CDR3 is CATSSQYRGLYGYTF. For the CDR3, the DNA is TGTGCCACCAGCAGCCAGTACCGGGGACTGTATGGCTACACCTTC. The full variable domain, completed using reference TRBV15 and TRBJ1-2, is DAMVIQNPRYQVTQFGKPVTLSCSQTLNHNVMYWYQQKSSQAPKLLFHYYDKDFNNEADTPDNFQSRRPNTSFCFLDIRSPGLGDTAMYLCATSSQYRGLYGYTFGSGTRLTVV.

The chain has TRBV2 and TRBJ2-4, with 7 bases identical to TRBD2. The length of the CDR3 is 17 residues. The J segment lost 0 bases and the V segment lost 6 bases, leaving 11 bases of the junction unmatched. CDR1 SNHLY and CDR2 FYNNEI come from the germline V gene. CDR3 region: CASRGEGPALAKNIQYF. CDR3 nucleotides: TGTGCCAGCAGGGGGGAGGGGCCCGCTTTAGCCAAAAACATTCAGTACTTC.

The rearrangement links TRBV5-1 to TRBJ2-2; 10 bases match TRBD2. The CDR3 spans 15 residues. Germline CDR1 SGHRS, CDR2 YFSETQ. The V segment lost 7 bases and the J segment 1 base; nucleotides outside the gene matches: 4. The CDR3 reads CASSRTSGNTGELFF. CDR3 in DNA: TGCGCCAGCTCAAGGACTAGCGGGAACACCGGGGAGCTGTTTTTT.

The gene calls are TRBV5-4 and TRBJ2-5, with TRBD2 as a possible D gene (7 bases). The length of the CDR3 is 15 residues. Germline CDR1 reads SGHNT; CDR2 reads YYREEE (reference sequence). V was clipped by 5 bases and J by 5 bases, with 19 bases between them. The CDR3 sequence: CASRLGLGGAETQYF. The DNA of the CDR3 is TGTGCCAGCAGACTTGGCCTGGGGGGGGCGGAGACCCAGTACTTC.

V is TRBV2 and J is TRBJ1-4, with 7 bases lining up with TRBD1. Trimming took 7 bases from V and 4 from J; bases not matched to a gene: 6. CDR3 size: 14 residues. Germline CDR1 SNHLY, CDR2 FYNNEI. CDR3 loop: CASIKGQLNEKLFF. The CDR3 DNA is TGTGCCAGCATAAAGGGACAGCTTAATGAAAAACTGTTTTTT.

V usage is TRBV10-1 and J usage is TRBJ2-2; no clear D gene. CDR1 is WNHNN and CDR2 is SYGVQD in the germline V gene (reference sequence). The CDR3 extends over 14 amino acids. V was clipped by 5 bases and J by 4 bases, with 11 bases between them. The CDR3 DNA reads TGCGCCAGCAGTAGTGAGCACTCCACCGGGGAGCTGTTTTTT. Translation gives CASSSEHSTGELFF.

The chain's CDR3 is CASRSLAGTDTQYF. CDR3 DNA: TGTGCCAGCAGATCCCTAGCGGGCACAGATACGCAGTATTTT. V is TRBV2 and J is TRBJ2-3; 7 bases agree with TRBD2. The trim removed 6 bases at V and 1 base at J, leaving 4 bases unmatched. Germline V gene data show CDR1 as SNHLY and CDR2 as FYNNEI. CDR3 length: 14 residues.